This T cell receptor (beta chain) was sequenced in a study of OX40 agonist ivuxolimab in advanced cancers. Study-level background: Ivuxolimab, which targeted the costimulatory receptor OX40 (CD134), was an agonistic, fully human IgG2 monoclonal antibody. Intravenous ivuxolimab was administered to patients every 2 weeks at six dose levels: 0.01, 0.1, 0.3, 1.5, 3 and 10 mg/kg. Of the 50 to 55 patients in dose escalation, about 20 had hepatocellular carcinoma, some 15 had melanoma, 9 had renal cell carcinoma and 9 had head and neck cancer. A male proportion of roughly 80% and a mean age of approximately 61 years, ranging from roughly 23 to 80, were recorded for the dose-escalation cohort. Patients were allowed to have had prior anti-PD-1, anti-PD-L1 or anti-CTLA-4 therapy, and more than 35% of the dose-escalation patients had been treated with checkpoint inhibitors. Partial responses were achieved by three dose-escalation patients, of whom one had hepatocellular carcinoma and two had cutaneous melanoma. The purpose of peripheral TCRbeta sequencing was to test whether ivuxolimab changed TCR sequence diversity and led to clonal T-cell expansion. The monotherapy dose-escalation portion (N of about 50 patients) of the phase I ivuxolimab trial is reported in the paper. Study-wide conclusions, independent of this receptor: Partial responders in the 0.1-3.0 mg/kg groups had among the lowest normalized peripheral clonal expansion, especially among CD8+ T cells. Low levels of normalized T-cell clonal expansion were also seen in some nonresponding patients. Clonal expansion of both CD4+ and CD8+ blood T cells was observed from baseline to week 6 at doses 0.1 to 3.0 mg/kg. The antigen specificity of the clonally expanded peripheral T cells was not determined. After ivuxolimab, expanded clones were on average more numerous among CD8+ T cells than among CD4+ T cells.

Patients with a history of autoimmune disease or receiving systemic immunosuppression were excluded from the trial. Peripheral blood for TCR sequencing was collected from all dose cohorts at baseline, on cycle 4 day 1, and on cycle 7 day 1. The samples were taken from a phase I, first-in-human, multicenter, open-label dose-escalation trial of ivuxolimab. Adults with locally advanced or metastatic melanoma, renal cell carcinoma, hepatocellular carcinoma or head and neck squamous cell carcinoma were enrolled in the trial. Before TCR sequencing, CD4+ T cells and CD8+ T cells from peripheral blood were sorted into separate populations. For sequencing of the TCRbeta CDR3 region, genomic DNA was extracted from the sorted cells. The immunoSEQ Assay was used to sequence the TCRbeta CDR3 regions. The source is immuneACCESS, and TCRdb retained only in-frame sequences with V and J called. Part of the clones is not carried over; for the studies checked, unresolved V genes explain less than half of this, and the remainder is unexplained. This sample gives 10,000 to 13,000 clones in total; just under 75% of them show up just once. The ten top clones hold around 36% of the sample.

V loses 4 bases at its end and J loses 4 bases; junction bases beyond the gene matches: 14. The germline V gene supplies CDR1 SGHDT and CDR2 YYEEEE. The CDR3 runs 19 residues from the cysteine to the phenylalanine. Only the CDR3 portion is preserved as DNA: 57 bases, with reading frame beginning at the first base. A remark on this clone: The antigen it binds to is not known. Per-base qualities were not stored, and no clone one base away is much larger.

This chain is built from TRBV5-6 and TRBJ2-1; TRBD2 lines up with 13 middle nucleotides. The specimen comprised CD4+ or CD8+ T cells sorted from blood, sampled in a trial of the OX40 agonist ivuxolimab. The TCR originated in an adult with an advanced solid tumor such as melanoma, head and neck, liver or kidney cancer. CDR3 sequence: CASSPGQGRGLAGYNEQFF. The DNA sequence follows: TGTGCCAGCAGCCCCGGACAGGGAAGGGGACTAGCGGGATACAATGAGCAGTTCTTC.